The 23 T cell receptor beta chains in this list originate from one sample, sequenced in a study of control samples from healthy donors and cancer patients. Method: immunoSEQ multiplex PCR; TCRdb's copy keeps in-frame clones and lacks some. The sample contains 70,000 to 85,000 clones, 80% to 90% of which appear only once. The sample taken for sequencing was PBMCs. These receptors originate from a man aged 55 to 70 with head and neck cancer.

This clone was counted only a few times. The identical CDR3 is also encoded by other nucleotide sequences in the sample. CDR3 residues: CSGSGGTEAFF. DNA for the CDR3: TGCAGCGGGAGCGGAGGCACTGAAGCTTTCTTT. The rearrangement joins TRBV29-1 to TRBJ1-1, with D unclear. Trimming left V 7 bases short and J 4 bases short, with 10 bases between. CDR3 size: 11 residues. Germline V CDR1 and CDR2: SQVTM, ANQGSEA.

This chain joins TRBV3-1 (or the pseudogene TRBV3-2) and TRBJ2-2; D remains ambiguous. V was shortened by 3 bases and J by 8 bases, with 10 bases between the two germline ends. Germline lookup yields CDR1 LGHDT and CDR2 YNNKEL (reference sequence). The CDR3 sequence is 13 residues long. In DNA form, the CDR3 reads TGTGCCAGCAGCCAGTCGACCGCTGGGGAGCTGTTTTTT. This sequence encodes CASSQSTAGELFF.

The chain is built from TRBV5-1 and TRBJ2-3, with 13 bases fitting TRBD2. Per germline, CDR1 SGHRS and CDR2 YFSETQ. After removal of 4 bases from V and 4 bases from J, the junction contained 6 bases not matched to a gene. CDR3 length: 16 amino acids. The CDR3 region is CASSAGLAGVSDTQYF. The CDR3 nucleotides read TGCGCCAGCAGCGCAGGACTAGCGGGAGTCTCAGATACGCAGTATTTT.

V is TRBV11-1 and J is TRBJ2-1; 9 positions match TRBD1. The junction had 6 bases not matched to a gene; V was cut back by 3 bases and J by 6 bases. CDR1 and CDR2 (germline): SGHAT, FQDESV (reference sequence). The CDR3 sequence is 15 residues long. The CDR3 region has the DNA TGTGCCAGCAGCTTGGGACAGGGAGGTCTCAATGAGCAGTTCTTC. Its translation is CASSLGQGGLNEQFF.

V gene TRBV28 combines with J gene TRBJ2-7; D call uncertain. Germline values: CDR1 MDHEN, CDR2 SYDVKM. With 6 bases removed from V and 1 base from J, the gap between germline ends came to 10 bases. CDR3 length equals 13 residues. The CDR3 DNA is TGTGCCAGCAGCCCGACACGTTCCTACGAGCAGTACTTC. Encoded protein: CASSPTRSYEQYF.

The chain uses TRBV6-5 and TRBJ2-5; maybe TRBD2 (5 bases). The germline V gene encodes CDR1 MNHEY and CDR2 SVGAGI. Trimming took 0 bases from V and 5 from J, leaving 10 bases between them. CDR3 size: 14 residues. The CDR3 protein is CASSYSRGWETQYF. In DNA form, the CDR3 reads TGTGCCAGCAGTTACTCGAGAGGGTGGGAGACCCAGTACTTC.

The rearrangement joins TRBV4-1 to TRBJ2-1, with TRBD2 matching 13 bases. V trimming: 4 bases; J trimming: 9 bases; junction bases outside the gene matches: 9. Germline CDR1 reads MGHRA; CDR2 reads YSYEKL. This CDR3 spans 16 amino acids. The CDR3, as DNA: TGCGCCAGCAGCCCCGGTGGACTAGCGGGAGTCTTTGAGCAGTTCTTC. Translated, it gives CASSPGGLAGVFEQFF.

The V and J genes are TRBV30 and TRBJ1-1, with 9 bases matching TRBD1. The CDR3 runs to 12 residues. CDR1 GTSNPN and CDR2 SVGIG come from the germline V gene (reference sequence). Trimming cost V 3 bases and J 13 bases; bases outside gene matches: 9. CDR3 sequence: CAWRLTGGVVFF. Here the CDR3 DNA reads TGTGCCTGGAGATTGACAGGGGGTGTCGTTTTCTTT.

The CDR3 reads CASSAVNLGPEAFF. CDR3 DNA sequence: TGTGCCAGCAGTGCAGTAAACTTGGGCCCTGAAGCTTTCTTT. The chain carries TRBV14 and TRBJ1-1; D gene unclear. CDR1 is SGHDN, CDR2 FVKESK, per germline. Trimming pared 6 bases from V and 6 bases from J, leaving 17 bases between. The CDR3 is 14 amino acids.

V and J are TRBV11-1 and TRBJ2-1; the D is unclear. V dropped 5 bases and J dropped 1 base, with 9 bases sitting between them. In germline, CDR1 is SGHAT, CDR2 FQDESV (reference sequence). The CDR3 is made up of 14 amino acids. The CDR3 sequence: CASSRGGSYNEQFF. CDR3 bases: TGTGCCAGCAGCCGCGGTGGATCCTACAATGAGCAGTTCTTC.

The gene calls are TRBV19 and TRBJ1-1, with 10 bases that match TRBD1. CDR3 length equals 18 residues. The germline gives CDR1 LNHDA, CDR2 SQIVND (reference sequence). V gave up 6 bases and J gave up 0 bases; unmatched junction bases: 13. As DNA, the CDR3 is TGTGCCAGTAGGTTTAGGGCGGGACAGGGGTCCATGAACACTGAAGCTTTCTTT. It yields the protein CASRFRAGQGSMNTEAFF.

The DNA of the CDR3 is TGTGCCAGCAGTGAATTCTCGAACAGGGGAAGTTACGAGCAGTACTTC. Protein product: CASSEFSNRGSYEQYF. The chain combines TRBV25-1 with TRBJ2-7; 7 positions agree with TRBD1. The CDR3 loop spans 16 amino acids. V was clipped by 1 base and J by 4 bases; unmatched bases: 10. From germline, CDR1 is MGHDK and CDR2 SYGVNS.

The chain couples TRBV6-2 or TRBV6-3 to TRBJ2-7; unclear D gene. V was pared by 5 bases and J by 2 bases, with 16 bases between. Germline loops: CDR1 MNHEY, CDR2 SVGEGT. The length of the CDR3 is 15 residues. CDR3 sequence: CASSGLRNPPYEQYF. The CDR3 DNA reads TGTGCCAGCAGTGGTCTGCGCAATCCTCCCTACGAGCAGTACTTC.

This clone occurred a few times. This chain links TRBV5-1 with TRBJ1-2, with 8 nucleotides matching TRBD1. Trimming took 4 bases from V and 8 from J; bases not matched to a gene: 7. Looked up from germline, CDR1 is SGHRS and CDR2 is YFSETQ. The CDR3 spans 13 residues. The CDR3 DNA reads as TGCGCCAGCAGCCGGGACAGGTATCCGGGCTACACCTTC. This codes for CASSRDRYPGYTF. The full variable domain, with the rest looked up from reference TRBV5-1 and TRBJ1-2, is KAGVTQTPRYLIKTRGQQVTLSCSPISGHRSVSWYQQTPGQGLQFLFEYFSETQRNKGNFPGRFSGRQFSNSRSEMNVSTLELGDSALYLCASSRDRYPGYTFGSGTRLTVV.

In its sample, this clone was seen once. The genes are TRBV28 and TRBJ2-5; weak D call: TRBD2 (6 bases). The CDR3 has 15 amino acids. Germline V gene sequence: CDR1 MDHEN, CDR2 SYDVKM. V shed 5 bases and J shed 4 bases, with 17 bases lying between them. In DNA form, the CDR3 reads TGTGCCAGCAGTAGGGACTTTACTCTAACAGAGACCCAGTACTTC. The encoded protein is CASSRDFTLTETQYF.

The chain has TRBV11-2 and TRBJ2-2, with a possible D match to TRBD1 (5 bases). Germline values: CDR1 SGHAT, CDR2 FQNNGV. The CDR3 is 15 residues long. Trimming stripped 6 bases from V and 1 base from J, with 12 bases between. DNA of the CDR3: TGTGCCAGCAGTCTACAGGAGCTGAACACCGGGGAGCTGTTTTTT. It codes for CASSLQELNTGELFF.

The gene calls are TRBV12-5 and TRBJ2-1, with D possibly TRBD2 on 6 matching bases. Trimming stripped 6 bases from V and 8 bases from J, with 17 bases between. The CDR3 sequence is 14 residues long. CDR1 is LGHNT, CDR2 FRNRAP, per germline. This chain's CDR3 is CASGPLTSSDEQFF. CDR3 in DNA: TGTGCTAGTGGACCCCTGACCTCTAGCGATGAGCAGTTCTTC.

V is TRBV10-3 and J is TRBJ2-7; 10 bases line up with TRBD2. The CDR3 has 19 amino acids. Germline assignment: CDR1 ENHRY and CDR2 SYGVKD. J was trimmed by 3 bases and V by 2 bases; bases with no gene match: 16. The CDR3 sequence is CAISEALVRTSGILYEQYF. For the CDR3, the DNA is TGTGCCATCAGTGAGGCTCTGGTAAGGACTAGCGGTATACTCTACGAGCAGTACTTC.

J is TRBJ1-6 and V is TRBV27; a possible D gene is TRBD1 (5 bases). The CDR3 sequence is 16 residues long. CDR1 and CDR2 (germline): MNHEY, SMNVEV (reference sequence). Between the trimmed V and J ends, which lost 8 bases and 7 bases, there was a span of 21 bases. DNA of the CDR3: TGTGCCAGCCTATCCCTTAGGGACGGAAGAAATTCACCCCTCCACTTT. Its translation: CASLSLRDGRNSPLHF.

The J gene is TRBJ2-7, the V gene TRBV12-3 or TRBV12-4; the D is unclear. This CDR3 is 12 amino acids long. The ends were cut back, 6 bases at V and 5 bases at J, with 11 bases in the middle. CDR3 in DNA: TGTGCCAGCAGATTTAATGGGAACGAGCAGTACTTC. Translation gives CASRFNGNEQYF.

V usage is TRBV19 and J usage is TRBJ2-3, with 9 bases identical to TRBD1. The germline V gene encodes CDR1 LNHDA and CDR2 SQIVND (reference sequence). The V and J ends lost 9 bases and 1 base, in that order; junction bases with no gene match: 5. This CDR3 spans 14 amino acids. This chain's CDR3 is CASQDRGRTDTQYF. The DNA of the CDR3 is TGTGCCAGCCAGGACAGGGGACGCACAGATACGCAGTATTTT.

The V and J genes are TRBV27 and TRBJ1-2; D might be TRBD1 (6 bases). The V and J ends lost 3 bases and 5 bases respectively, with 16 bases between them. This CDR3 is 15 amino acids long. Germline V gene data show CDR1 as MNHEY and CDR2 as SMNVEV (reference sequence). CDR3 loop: CASSFLGQSSYGYTF. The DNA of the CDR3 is TGTGCCAGCAGTTTCCTCGGACAGAGCTCATATGGCTACACCTTC.

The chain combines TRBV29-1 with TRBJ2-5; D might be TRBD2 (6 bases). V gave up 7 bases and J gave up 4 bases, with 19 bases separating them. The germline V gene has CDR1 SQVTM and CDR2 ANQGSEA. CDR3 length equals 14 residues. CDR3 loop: CSGTRGIKGETQYF. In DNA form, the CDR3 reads TGCAGCGGCACACGGGGGATTAAGGGAGAGACCCAGTACTTC.